Following are 26 T cell receptor beta chains from one sample sequenced in a study of preoperative IRX-2 immunotherapy in early breast cancer. Treatment of the sample: preoperative locoregional IRX-2 cytokine immunotherapy. Profiled with immunoSEQ multiplex PCR; TCRdb holds only in-frame clones, not every one. This table has around 30,000 clones, roughly 87% appearing once. Source: lymph node tissue, taken from a patient treated with IRX-2 immunotherapy. These receptors were obtained from a human donor with breast cancer.

The rearrangement uses TRBV28 and TRBJ2-3, with unresolved D. The CDR3 covers 14 residues. Germline lookup yields CDR1 MDHEN and CDR2 SYDVKM. Deletions cut 3 bases from V and 6 bases from J, with 13 bases between. The CDR3 is CASSFLSVPDTQYF. The DNA of the CDR3 is TGTGCCAGCAGTTTTTTGTCCGTACCCGATACGCAGTATTTT.

V usage is TRBV7-6 and J usage is TRBJ1-5; D is perhaps TRBD1 (6 bases). V dropped 3 bases and J dropped 6 bases, with 15 bases sitting between them. CDR3 size: 15 residues. CDR1 SGHVS and CDR2 FNYEAQ come from the germline V gene. CDR3 in DNA: TGTGCCAGCAGCTTGGGCCCTACAGGGTCTCAGCCCCAGCATTTT. This gives the protein CASSLGPTGSQPQHF. The entire variable domain, with the rest obtained from reference TRBV7-6 and TRBJ1-5, is as follows: GAGVSQSPRYKVTKRGQDVALRCDPISGHVSLYWYRQALGQGPEFLTYFNYEAQQDKSGLPNDRFSAERPEGSISTLTIQRTEQRDSAMYRCASSLGPTGSQPQHFGDGTRLSIL.

The chain couples TRBV23-1 to TRBJ2-7, with 9 nucleotides matching TRBD1. TRBV23-1 is known as an ORF, though its function is uncertain. V lost 8 bases to trimming and J lost 2 bases; unmatched junction nucleotides: 16. This CDR3 comprises 17 residues. The chain's CDR3 is CASSKFPGTGTAYEQYF. CDR3 nucleotide sequence: TGCGCCAGCTCTAAGTTTCCCGGGACAGGGACTGCCTACGAGCAGTACTTC.

Written as DNA, the CDR3 is TGTGCCAGCAGAGAGACAGGGCACTATGGCTACACCTTC. Translation: CASRETGHYGYTF. The chain recombines TRBV14 with TRBJ1-2, with 7 positions matching TRBD1. Germline V gene lookup returns CDR1 SGHDN and CDR2 FVKESK. V lost 6 bases, J lost 3 bases, and 4 bases stayed unmatched. The CDR3 spans 13 residues. The complete variable domain, with remaining parts taken from reference TRBV14 and TRBJ1-2, reads EAGVTQFPSHSVIEKGQTVTLRCDPISGHDNLYWYRRVMGKEIKFLLHFVKESKQDESGMPNNRFLAERTGGTYSTLKVQPAELEDSGVYFCASRETGHYGYTFGSGTRLTVV.

This chain links TRBV4-1 with TRBJ1-5; D is undetermined. Germline lookup yields CDR1 MGHRA and CDR2 YSYEKL. The CDR3 consists of 17 residues. V shed 0 bases and J shed 4 bases, with 16 bases lying between them. The CDR3 loop is CASSQDPILGRNQPQHF. CDR3 in DNA: TGCGCCAGCAGCCAAGATCCTATTTTGGGGAGAAATCAGCCCCAGCATTTT.

The gene calls are TRBV12-5 and TRBJ1-2; D unresolved. Trimming removed 3 bases at V and 2 bases at J, with 19 bases between. Germline lookup yields CDR1 LGHNT and CDR2 FRNRAP. There are 17 residues in the CDR3. DNA for the CDR3: TGTGCTAGTGGTTTCTATACGCCGGGAGTCACCAACTATGGCTACACCTTC. Translated, it gives CASGFYTPGVTNYGYTF.

This sequence joins TRBV19 and TRBJ1-5; 10 nucleotides agree with TRBD1. There are 15 residues in the CDR3. Per germline, CDR1 LNHDA and CDR2 SQIVND (reference sequence). The V segment lost 5 bases and the J segment 3 bases; nucleotides outside the gene matches: 4. The chain's CDR3 is CASSPGQGFNQPQHF. CDR3 nucleotides: TGTGCCAGTAGTCCGGGACAGGGGTTCAATCAGCCCCAGCATTTT.

This chain links TRBV18 with TRBJ2-1; 14 bases are shared with TRBD2. The J segment lost 1 base and the V segment lost 6 bases, leaving 8 bases of the junction unmatched. The CDR3 totals 18 residues. Germline CDR1 KGHSH, CDR2 LQKENI. CDR3 sequence (DNA): TGTGCCAGCTCGATGACTAGCGGGGGGGCCGGGTCCTACAATGAGCAGTTCTTC. Encoded protein: CASSMTSGGAGSYNEQFF.

The genes are TRBV9 and TRBJ1-3; 8 positions match TRBD1. Per the germline V gene, CDR1 is SGDLS and CDR2 is YYNGEE. V lost 4 bases to trimming and J lost 0 bases; unmatched junction nucleotides: 6. The CDR3 has 16 amino acids. The CDR3 sequence: CASSPGTGHSGNTIYF. CDR3 DNA sequence: TGTGCCAGCAGCCCCGGGACAGGTCACTCTGGAAACACCATATATTTT.

The genes are TRBV18 and TRBJ1-1; a possible D gene is TRBD1 (5 bases). Trimming cost V 6 bases and J 10 bases, with 15 bases left between them. CDR3 length equals 12 residues. The germline V gene encodes CDR1 KGHSH and CDR2 LQKENI. As DNA, the CDR3 is TGTGCCAGCTCCCCCCGGGGGGAAGGAGCTTTCTTT. Amino acid sequence: CASSPRGEGAFF.

V and J are TRBV18 and TRBJ1-5; D unresolved. Germline loops: CDR1 KGHSH, CDR2 LQKENI. CDR3 length: 15 amino acids. The V end lost 0 bases, the J end lost 4 bases, and 10 bases lay between the germline ends. Written as DNA, the CDR3 is TGTGCCAGCTCACCACCGGGAGACTTTAATCAGCCCCAGCATTTT. This encodes CASSPPGDFNQPQHF.

The V call is TRBV29-1, the J call TRBJ1-5; 11 bases are shared with TRBD1. The CDR3 consists of 14 residues. The trim removed 7 bases at V and 5 bases at J, leaving 7 bases unmatched. The germline V gene encodes CDR1 SQVTM and CDR2 ANQGSEA. The CDR3 DNA is TGCAGCGGCAGGACAGGGGGCGCGGATCAGCCCCAGCATTTT. It yields the protein CSGRTGGADQPQHF. Filled out from reference TRBV29-1 and TRBJ1-5, the complete variable domain reads SAVISQKPSRDICQRGTSLTIQCQVDSQVTMMFWYRQQPGQSLTLIATANQGSEATYESGFVIDKFPISRPNLTFSTLTVSNMSPEDSSIYLCSGRTGGADQPQHFGDGTRLSIL.

This chain links TRBV7-6 with TRBJ1-4; D is undetermined. Trimming removed 4 bases at V and 0 bases at J, with 9 bases between. Germline CDR1 is SGHVS and CDR2 is FNYEAQ. The CDR3 totals 15 residues. The CDR3 reads CASSSWQATNEKLFF. The CDR3 nucleotides are TGTGCCAGCAGCTCATGGCAGGCAACTAATGAAAAACTGTTTTTT.

Here the CDR3 DNA reads TGTGCCAGTAGTATAGATCGGCAAGTGTGGTATGGCTACACCTTC. This translates into CASSIDRQVWYGYTF. The V call is TRBV19, the J call TRBJ1-2; D is unclear. CDR3 length equals 15 residues. The V end lost 0 bases, the J end lost 5 bases, and 13 bases lay between the germline ends. Per the germline V gene, CDR1 is LNHDA and CDR2 is SQIVND (reference sequence). Full variable domain (outside the CDR3, taken from reference TRBV19 and TRBJ1-2): DGGITQSPKYLFRKEGQNVTLSCEQNLNHDAMYWYRQDPGQGLRLIYYSQIVNDFQKGDIAEGYSVSREKKESFPLTVTSAQKNPTAFYLCASSIDRQVWYGYTFGSGTRLTVV.

This clone showed up just a few times. The chain links TRBV19 to TRBJ2-5; TRBD1 aligns across 7 bases. CDR1 is LNHDA, CDR2 SQIVND, per germline (reference sequence). The CDR3 is 15 amino acids. Trimming removed 4 bases from V and 0 bases from J; junction bases left unmatched: 5. CDR3: CASSNWGQHQETQYF. The DNA of the CDR3 is TGTGCCAGTAGTAATTGGGGACAGCACCAAGAGACCCAGTACTTC.

The gene calls are TRBV29-1 and TRBJ1-5; TRBD1 aligns across 7 bases. This CDR3 spans 16 amino acids. The germline V gene has CDR1 SQVTM and CDR2 ANQGSEA. V gave up 4 bases and J gave up 5 bases; unmatched junction bases: 14. The CDR3 DNA sequence: TGCAGCGTTGGGGGGGGACAGTTTGATCCGGATCAGCCCCAGCATTTT. Amino acid sequence: CSVGGGQFDPDQPQHF.

V is TRBV9 and J is TRBJ1-4, with TRBD1 matching 7 bases. After removal of 5 bases from V and 4 bases from J, the junction contained 8 bases not matched to a gene. The CDR3 length is 15 residues. Germline CDR1 is SGDLS and CDR2 is YYNGEE. CDR3 in DNA: TGTGCCAGCAGGGGTCTGACAGGGCGTAATGAAAAACTGTTTTTT. Translated, it gives CASRGLTGRNEKLFF.

This chain uses TRBV11-3 with TRBJ2-5; 8 bases are shared with TRBD2. Germline V gene lookup returns CDR1 SGHNT and CDR2 YENEEA. With V trimmed by 5 bases and J by 5 bases, 13 bases remained unmatched. The CDR3 consists of 16 residues. CDR3 DNA sequence: TGTGCCAGCAGCCAAGTTTCGGGGGGGGCCGCGGAGACCCAGTACTTC. It yields the protein CASSQVSGGAAETQYF. Together with reference TRBV11-3 and TRBJ2-5, the CDR3 gives the full variable domain: EAGVVQSPRYKIIEKKQPVAFWCNPISGHNTLYWYLQNLGQGPELLIRYENEEAVDDSQLPKDRFSAERLKGVDSTLKIQPAELGDSAVYLCASSQVSGGAAETQYFGPGTRLLVL.

The table lists this clone with a count of one. The V and J genes are TRBV6-8 and TRBJ2-5, with D perhaps assigned TRBD1 or TRBD2 (5 bases each). This CDR3 is built from 12 residues. Germline V gives CDR1 MNHGY, CDR2 SAAAGT. The V and J ends lost 10 bases and 5 bases respectively, with 14 bases between them. CDR3 DNA sequence: TGTGCCATCAGGGAGAGTGGGGAGACCCAGTACTTC. Protein: CAIRESGETQYF.

The chain uses TRBV30 and TRBJ2-7; weak D call: TRBD2 (5 bases). V was clipped by 2 bases and J by 2 bases, with 13 bases between them. The length of the CDR3 is 14 residues. Looked up from germline, CDR1 is GTSNPN and CDR2 is SVGIG (reference sequence). This chain's CDR3 is CAWSSGNGPYEQYF. DNA for the CDR3: TGTGCCTGGAGTTCGGGGAATGGCCCCTACGAGCAGTACTTC.

The chain carries TRBV7-6 and TRBJ1-3; D ambiguous. CDR1 SGHVS and CDR2 FNYEAQ come from the germline V gene. The CDR3 covers 16 residues. The V and J ends lost 3 bases and 2 bases respectively, with 14 bases between them. As DNA, the CDR3 is TGTGCCAGCAGCTTTGGGATTAATCTGGCTGGAAACACCATATATTTT. Its translation is CASSFGINLAGNTIYF.

V is TRBV11-3 and J is TRBJ1-4; D is uncertain. V lost 1 base, J lost 5 bases, and 8 bases lay in between. Germline V CDR1 and CDR2: SGHNT, YENEEA. The CDR3 sequence is 14 residues long. CDR3 DNA: TGTGCCAGCAGCTTAGGCCCGATAAATGAAAAACTGTTTTTT. Residues: CASSLGPINEKLFF.

J is TRBJ2-1 and V is TRBV28; 8 bases agree with TRBD2. From germline, CDR1 is MDHEN and CDR2 SYDVKM. Trimming took 6 bases from V and 4 from J; bases not matched to a gene: 11. The CDR3 extends over 16 amino acids. CDR3 nucleotides: TGTGCCAGCAGGTTGGCAAGCGGGGGATCATACAATGAGCAGTTCTTC. Translation gives CASRLASGGSYNEQFF.

The rearrangement links TRBV29-1 to TRBJ1-1; D remains ambiguous. In germline, CDR1 is SQVTM, CDR2 ANQGSEA. The CDR3 consists of 13 residues. Trimming took off 8 bases at V and 0 bases at J, with 13 bases between the two ends. The CDR3: CSTSDQMNTEAFF. Here the CDR3 DNA reads TGCAGCACCTCAGACCAAATGAACACTGAAGCTTTCTTT.

V gene TRBV6-8 combines with J gene TRBJ1-6, with D uncertain. V was clipped by 8 bases and J by 4 bases, with 9 bases between them. CDR3 size: 13 residues. Germline assignment: CDR1 MNHGY and CDR2 SAAAGT. The CDR3 coding sequence is TGTGCCAGCCGGGAGTATTATAATTCACCCCTCCACTTT. Amino acids: CASREYYNSPLHF.

The chain uses TRBV19 and TRBJ2-2; D unresolved. The CDR3 is made up of 14 amino acids. CDR1 is LNHDA, CDR2 SQIVND, per germline (reference sequence). The V and J ends lost 3 bases and 1 base respectively, with 6 bases between them. The CDR3 DNA reads as TGTGCCAGTAGTATTGGTCTGAACACCGGGGAGCTGTTTTTT. The encoded protein is CASSIGLNTGELFF.